The clone carrying this T cell receptor (beta chain) was recorded a few times. The antigen remains unidentified. This sample was included in a study of response to subunit inactivated influenza vaccine. Overall study results and limits: Authors suggested each seasonal influenza vaccination recruits few new T cells.

V lost 0 bases and J lost 0, with 37 bases in between. Per the germline V gene, CDR1 is SQVTM and CDR2 is ANQGSEA. CDR3 size: 24 residues. Each CDR3 protein gets one entry after TCRdb re-called the RT-PCR reads with MiXCR. This table holds about 700,000 distinct CDR3 sequences, approximately 13% found once. This material consisted of PBMCs from blood, taken 14 to 15 days before vaccination. The chain has TRBV29-1 and TRBJ2-3; D is unclear. The origin of this receptor is a man aged 45-60 years who received an inactivated influenza vaccine. CDR3 sequence reads: CSVEDWVWRPAFAQEPDSTDTQYF. The CDR3 bases are TGCAGCGTTGAAGATTGGGTATGGCGGCCCGCGTTTGCTCAAGAACCAGATAGCACAGATACGCAGTATTTT.